This record looks at one T cell receptor (beta chain) sequence and its context. The data derive from a study of shared clonotypes between healthy human individuals. Trimming took 5 bases from V and 8 from J; bases not matched to a gene: 15. The length of the CDR3 is 16 residues. The germline V gene has CDR1 SGDLS and CDR2 YYNGEE. The repertoire was sequenced with immunoSEQ multiplex PCR; TCRdb's copy has only in-frame clones and lacks some. Of 2 million to 3 million clones in the sample, 93% were seen once. This TCR was recovered from a man aged 18 to 29 in good health. Some clones in this sample may be carry-over from other donors' samples. The chain joins TRBV9 to TRBJ1-2, with 10 bases fitting TRBD1. The source material was naive CD4+ T cells from PBMCs. Noted subset: CD45RA+ positively selected. The CDR3 region is CASRWGTGAPFDGYTF. The DNA of the CDR3 is TGTGCCAGCAGGTGGGGGACAGGGGCTCCCTTCGACGGCTACACCTTC.